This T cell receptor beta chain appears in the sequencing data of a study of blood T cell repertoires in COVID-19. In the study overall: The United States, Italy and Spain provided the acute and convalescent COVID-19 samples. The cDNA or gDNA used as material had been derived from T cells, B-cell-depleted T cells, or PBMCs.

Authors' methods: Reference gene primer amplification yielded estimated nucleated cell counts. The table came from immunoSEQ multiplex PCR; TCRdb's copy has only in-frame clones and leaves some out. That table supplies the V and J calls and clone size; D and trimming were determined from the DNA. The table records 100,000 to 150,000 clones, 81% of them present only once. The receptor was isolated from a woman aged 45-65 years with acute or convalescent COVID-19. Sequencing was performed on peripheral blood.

CDR3 sequence reads: CASSPPGGNTEAFF. As DNA, the CDR3 is TGTGCCAGCAGTCCCCCGGGGGGTAACACTGAAGCTTTCTTT. The V and J genes are TRBV27 and TRBJ1-1; D possibly corresponds to TRBD1 (5 bases). CDR1 MNHEY and CDR2 SMNVEV come from the germline V gene (reference sequence). The length of the CDR3 is 14 residues. The ends were cut back, 5 bases at V and 2 bases at J, with 12 bases in the middle.